These 13 T cell receptor beta chains share one sample of origin, sequenced in a study of shared clonotypes between healthy human individuals. Assay: immunoSEQ multiplex PCR; the TCRdb copy retains only in-frame clones and omits some. The table includes under 1 million clones, 80% to 95% detected once. CD8 cells regarded as naive lacked CD45RO, were positively chosen for CCR7, and omitted terminally differentiated effector memory CD45RA+ cells. The specimen sequenced was naive CD8+ T cells sorted from blood. These TCRs come from a man aged 30-40 years in good health.

This chain joins TRBV28 and TRBJ2-1, with D tentatively TRBD2 (5 bases). With 6 bases removed from V and 7 bases from J, the gap between germline ends came to 7 bases. There are 11 residues in the CDR3. Germline V lookup: CDR1 MDHEN, CDR2 SYDVKM. As DNA, the CDR3 is TGTGCCAGCAGGCGAGGGAATGAGCAGTTCTTC. Residues: CASRRGNEQFF.

A single count supports this clone. The V gene is TRBV6-5, the J gene TRBJ2-7; D gene uncertain. The CDR3 sequence is 13 residues long. V gave up 0 bases and J gave up 5 bases, with 8 bases separating them. The germline gives CDR1 MNHEY, CDR2 SVGAGI. Here the CDR3 DNA reads TGTGCCAGCAGTTACTCGACGGGTGACGAGCAGTACTTC. Translating gives CASSYSTGDEQYF.

The chain employs TRBV15 and TRBJ2-7; D might be TRBD1 (6 bases). The germline V and J ends were trimmed by 0 bases and 6 bases, with 9 bases remaining between them. Germline-derived CDR1 and CDR2 are LNHNV and YYDKDF (reference sequence). The CDR3 is 13 amino acids. The CDR3 sequence: CATSRDRGGEQYF. The CDR3, as DNA: TGTGCCACCAGCAGAGATCGAGGGGGCGAGCAGTACTTC. Based on the CDR3 plus reference TRBV15 and TRBJ2-7, the full variable domain is DAMVIQNPRYQVTQFGKPVTLSCSQTLNHNVMYWYQQKSSQAPKLLFHYYDKDFNNEADTPDNFQSRRPNTSFCFLDIRSPGLGDTAMYLCATSRDRGGEQYFGPGTRLTVT.

The chain couples TRBV11-2 to TRBJ2-1; D may correspond to TRBD1 or TRBD2 (5 bases each). V lost 7 bases, J lost 8 bases, and 12 bases lay in between. The CDR3 has 12 residues. Germline lookup yields CDR1 SGHAT and CDR2 FQNNGV. The CDR3 DNA follows: TGTGCCAGCACCCCGAGAGGGGATGAGCAGTTCTTC. Translated, it gives CASTPRGDEQFF.

The rearrangement joins TRBV11-2 to TRBJ2-7, with 9 nucleotides matching TRBD1. The ends lost 5 bases at V and 5 bases at J; junction bases unmatched: 10. The CDR3 covers 15 residues. Germline loops: CDR1 SGHAT, CDR2 FQNNGV. The CDR3 DNA is TGTGCCAGCAGCCCTACCCGGGACAGGGAGGACGAGCAGTACTTC. The encoded protein is CASSPTRDREDEQYF.

The chain carries TRBV27 and TRBJ2-1; unclear D gene. Trimming shortened V by 3 bases and J by 1 base, and 10 bases separated the two germline ends. The CDR3 extends over 15 amino acids. The germline gives CDR1 MNHEY, CDR2 SMNVEV (reference sequence). CDR3 region: CASSLPGLSYNEQFF. The CDR3 DNA reads TGTGCCAGCAGTTTGCCAGGCCTGTCCTACAATGAGCAGTTCTTC.

The CDR3 here is CSVVLAGGPHEQYF. CDR3 nucleotide sequence: TGCAGCGTTGTCCTAGCGGGAGGGCCCCACGAGCAGTACTTC. This chain uses TRBV29-1 with TRBJ2-7, with 12 bases aligning to TRBD2. Germline assignment: CDR1 SQVTM and CDR2 ANQGSEA. Unmatched junction bases numbered 6, after V lost 4 bases and J lost 5 bases. This CDR3 is 14 amino acids long.

The chain joins TRBV27 to TRBJ2-1, with a weak D call TRBD1 (6 bases). V was cut by 10 bases and J by 1 base, with 14 bases left in between. Looked up from germline, CDR1 is MNHEY and CDR2 is SMNVEV (reference sequence). The CDR3 consists of 14 residues. This chain's CDR3 is CATRQAVSYNEQFF. CDR3 bases: TGTGCCACCCGACAGGCGGTTTCCTACAATGAGCAGTTCTTC.

The chain combines TRBV2 with TRBJ2-2, with 8 bases aligning to TRBD1. The CDR3 is 16 amino acids. CDR1 and CDR2 from the germline V gene are SNHLY and FYNNEI. Trimming removed 6 bases from V and 5 bases from J; junction bases left unmatched: 11. The CDR3 sequence: CASRNRDRLGTGELFF. The CDR3 DNA reads as TGTGCCAGCAGAAACCGGGACAGGCTAGGTACCGGGGAGCTGTTTTTT.

V gene TRBV10-3 combines with J gene TRBJ2-1; 12 nucleotides agree with TRBD2. The CDR3 spans 15 residues. Germline V gene data show CDR1 as ENHRY and CDR2 as SYGVKD. V lost 4 bases, J lost 4 bases, and 2 bases stayed unmatched. The CDR3 region is CAISGTSGTYNEQFF. In DNA, the CDR3 is TGTGCCATCAGTGGGACTAGCGGGACTTACAATGAGCAGTTCTTC.

CDR3 sequence (DNA): TGTGCCAGCAACGGGGCACGGGGAAACACCATATATTTT. As protein: CASNGARGNTIYF. The V call is TRBV2, the J call TRBJ1-3, with D possibly TRBD1 on 5 matching bases. Germline CDR1 and CDR2: SNHLY and FYNNEI. Trimming took off 7 bases at V and 4 bases at J, with 11 bases between the two ends. The CDR3 extends over 13 amino acids.

The chain links TRBV27 to TRBJ1-1; D possibly corresponds to TRBD1 (5 bases). Trimming shortened V by 7 bases and J by 0 bases, and 24 bases separated the two germline ends. The CDR3 sequence is 18 residues long. Germline CDR1 reads MNHEY; CDR2 reads SMNVEV (reference sequence). This chain's CDR3 is CASTRNRRGILMNTEAFF. DNA for the CDR3: TGTGCCAGCACAAGAAACCGGCGGGGGATACTTATGAACACTGAAGCTTTCTTT.

The chain recombines TRBV7-9 with TRBJ2-7; D not certain. The germline V gene has CDR1 SEHNR and CDR2 FQNEAQ (reference sequence). The V end was cut by 5 bases, the J end by 2 bases, with 16 bases between. This CDR3 has 15 residues. The CDR3 spells CASSPPGSGPYEQYF. In DNA, the CDR3 is TGTGCCAGCAGCCCCCCCGGGTCAGGACCCTACGAGCAGTACTTC.